The rows below give T cell receptor beta chains drawn from one sample of a study of breast tumors, draining lymph nodes, adjacent tissues. TCRdb processed the multiplex PCR reads anew with MiXCR; each CDR3 protein has one entry. The table includes roughly 260,000 distinct CDR3 sequences, roughly 30% detected once. Input material: axillary lymph node tissue. The origin of the receptors is a female donor with breast cancer. Some clones in this sample may be carry-over from other donors' samples. Each CDR3 is given with its conserved first and last residue. A D gene is named only where the DNA matches it firmly. Some rows have no size entry. The others give once, few or many, or a class for an expanded clone.

clone_size,v_call,j_call,d_call,cdr3_aa
.,TRBV27,TRBJ1-2,TRBD1,CASKPQARDRAYGYTF
many,TRBV7-2,TRBJ1-2,TRBD1,CASSLRTGADYGYPF
.,TRBV27,TRBJ2-3,TRBD1,CASSLDRGGVDTQYF
.,TRBV18,TRBJ2-7,.,CASSISQGQSYEQYF
many,TRBV7-9,TRBJ1-5,.,CASSLAANQPQHF
many,TRBV6-5,TRBJ2-2,.,CASRGRGRANTGELFF
many,TRBV20-1,TRBJ2-1,.,CSTLVYNEQFF
few,TRBV6-2/TRBV6-3,TRBJ2-1,.,CASSYTRSYNEQFF
.,TRBV30,TRBJ1-6,TRBD1,CAWGGGQPNNSPLHF
many,TRBV11-2,TRBJ2-3,TRBD2,CASSSRREGTDTQYF
.,TRBV24-1,TRBJ1-4,.,CATHTPATNEKLFF
.,TRBV27,TRBJ2-1,TRBD2,CASRARTTSGFDEQFF
.,TRBV7-9,TRBJ1-6,.,CASSSGRVDDSPLHF
many,TRBV7-9,TRBJ2-7,.,CASSLGNGPGEQYF
many,TRBV20-1,TRBJ2-7,TRBD2,CSASPGGFYEQYF
many,TRBV11-2,TRBJ2-3,TRBD1,CASSRQGGITDTQYF
many,TRBV7-9,TRBJ2-7,.,CASSLGLALNSYEQYF
few,TRBV5-4,TRBJ2-2,.,CASSLPMALSGELFF
.,TRBV13,TRBJ1-1,TRBD1,CASREDRARTEAFF